Shown below are 12 T cell receptor beta chains from a single sample sequenced in a study of CD8+ T cells in alopecia areata. Extracted RNA was reverse transcribed into cDNA, the sequencing template. Libraries were prepared by immunoSEQ multiplex PCR; TCRdb keeps only in-frame clonotypes and omits some of them. The sample has some 200,000 clones; roughly two fifths are singletons. Specified treatment: oral pan-JAK inhibitor, 5-10 mg twice daily. This specimen consisted of CD4+ T cells sorted from blood, obtained at approximately week 36, from a patient treated with tofacitinib. These receptors were collected from a human donor with alopecia areata.

The V gene is TRBV9, the J gene TRBJ2-3; tentative D call: TRBD2 (5 bases). CDR1 and CDR2 (germline): SGDLS, YYNGEE. V lost 4 bases and J 0 bases, leaving 9 bases between the germline ends. This CDR3 spans 14 amino acids. CDR3 residues: CASSIRTSTDTQYF. The CDR3 bases are TGTGCCAGCAGCATACGGACTAGCACAGATACGCAGTATTTT. Complete variable domain (other parts from reference TRBV9 and TRBJ2-3): DSGVTQTPKHLITATGQRVTLRCSPRSGDLSVYWYQQSLDQGLQFLIQYYNGEERAKGNILERFSAQQFPDLHSELNLSSLELGDSALYFCASSIRTSTDTQYFGPGTRLTVL.

A note on this clone: This sample also contains other DNA sequences that code for the same CDR3. The chain recombines TRBV29-1 with TRBJ1-2, with unresolved D. Germline loops: CDR1 SQVTM, CDR2 ANQGSEA. The CDR3 extends over 12 amino acids. The ends were cut back, 5 bases at V and 2 bases at J, with 9 bases in the middle. In DNA form, the CDR3 reads TGCAGCGTTAGGGTTGGAAACTATGGCTACACCTTC. Translated: CSVRVGNYGYTF.

The chain recombines TRBV15 with TRBJ2-5; D is unresolved. The CDR3 totals 15 residues. From germline, CDR1 is LNHNV and CDR2 YYDKDF (reference sequence). V dropped 0 bases and J dropped 10 bases, with 18 bases sitting between them. The CDR3 nucleotides read TGTGCCACCAGCAGAGATAAGGCGCACCCAGCCATCCAGTACTTC. Its protein is CATSRDKAHPAIQYF.

V usage is TRBV4-1 and J usage is TRBJ2-3; possibly TRBD1 for D (6 bases). This CDR3 is built from 20 residues. The germline V and J ends were trimmed by 4 bases and 6 bases, with 32 bases remaining between them. Germline V gene sequence: CDR1 MGHRA, CDR2 YSYEKL. The CDR3 bases are TGCGCCAGCAGCCGGACTCTCGGGTCCCCCGGGGACACAGAGCCCGATACGCAGTATTTT. Translated: CASSRTLGSPGDTEPDTQYF.

This clone was recorded a few times. The chain is built from TRBV7-2 and TRBJ1-1; D not certain. From germline, CDR1 is SGHTA and CDR2 FQGNSA. The CDR3 consists of 14 residues. Trimming left V 3 bases short and J 1 base short, with 9 bases between. The CDR3: CASSLSYGNTEAFF. The CDR3 DNA sequence: TGTGCCAGCAGCTTGTCTTACGGGAACACTGAAGCTTTCTTT.

V usage is TRBV7-3 and J usage is TRBJ2-1; maybe TRBD2 (6 bases). The CDR3 length is 16 residues. The V and J ends lost 5 bases and 4 bases respectively, with 18 bases between them. Germline CDR1 SGHTA, CDR2 FQGTGA. The CDR3 sequence is CASSPTAPSAYNEQFF. The CDR3 DNA reads as TGTGCCAGCAGCCCAACGGCACCTAGCGCATACAATGAGCAGTTCTTC.

This clone has at least ten counts. The genes are TRBV30 and TRBJ2-3, with 11 bases matching TRBD2. This CDR3 is built from 14 residues. V dropped 4 bases and J dropped 4; count of bases not matched to a gene: 4. The germline CDR1 and CDR2 sequences are GTSNPN and SVGIG (reference sequence). The CDR3 DNA follows: TGTGCCTGGAATAGCGGGAGGGGCCCAGATACGCAGTATTTT. Its protein is CAWNSGRGPDTQYF.

This clone has more than one count but fewer than ten. One junction end disagrees with the germline gene, perhaps due to a read error. The V call is TRBV7-7, the J call TRBJ2-1, with D possibly being TRBD2 (5 bases). CDR1 and CDR2 from the germline V gene are SSHAT and FNYEAQ (reference sequence). The CDR3 consists of 15 residues. CDR3 bases: TGTGCTAGCAGCTTTGCGGAGGCGGCCTACAATGAGCAGTTCTTC. It yields the protein CASSFAEAAYNEQFF.

V and J are TRBV15 and TRBJ2-4; D gene unclear. The length of the CDR3 is 13 residues. CDR1 is LNHNV and CDR2 is YYDKDF in the germline V gene (reference sequence). V was trimmed by 6 bases and J by 4 bases, leaving 10 bases between them. CDR3 DNA: TGTGCCACCAGACCTGTTGCTAAAAACATTCAGTACTTC. Its translation: CATRPVAKNIQYF.

The rearrangement uses TRBV29-1 and TRBJ2-3; 10 positions agree with TRBD2. Germline values: CDR1 SQVTM, CDR2 ANQGSEA. The CDR3 runs to 15 residues. The ends lost 5 bases at V and 3 bases at J; junction bases unmatched: 8. In DNA form, the CDR3 reads TGCAGCGTTTATTTAGCGGGAGGATCAACAGATACGCAGTATTTT. Translating it yields CSVYLAGGSTDTQYF.

The chain has TRBV6-5 and TRBJ2-7; 8 nucleotides line up with TRBD2. This CDR3 comprises 11 residues. Germline trimming cut 8 bases from V and 6 bases from J; bases unmatched to any gene: 3. CDR1 and CDR2 from the germline V gene are MNHEY and SVGAGI. DNA for the CDR3: TGTGCCAGCCGGGGGGGTCGCGAGCAGTACTTC. This encodes CASRGGREQYF.

The gene calls are TRBV29-1 and TRBJ1-2; the D gene is possibly TRBD1 (5 bases). Trimming cost V 6 bases and J 5 bases, with 10 bases left between them. The CDR3 has 11 amino acids. CDR1 is SQVTM, CDR2 ANQGSEA, per germline. As DNA, the CDR3 is TGCAGCGTGACAGAGTCTTATGGCTACACCTTC. Translating gives CSVTESYGYTF.